The T cell receptor beta chain under discussion was sequenced for a study of shared clonotypes between healthy human individuals. About this clone itself: The antigen remains unidentified.

Overall study findings and caveats: Blood was the sole source, and tissue repertoires probably differ.

Libraries were prepared by immunoSEQ multiplex PCR; TCRdb keeps only in-frame clonotypes and omits some of them. The table lists 330,000 or so clones, approximately 79% of them singletons. A split of CD4+ cells into CD45RA+ naive and CD45RA-negative memory subsets was performed. Sequencing was performed on memory CD4+ T cells sorted from blood. Stated subset: CD45RA-negative fraction. The clonotype comes from a young man in good health.

The CDR3 nucleotides read TGTGCCAGCAGTCCCCCAGGACCTAGGAATGGCTACACCTTC. It translates to CASSPPGPRNGYTF. The chain carries TRBV28 and TRBJ1-2; unclear D gene. V lost 5 bases and J 6 bases, leaving 16 bases between the germline ends. CDR3 length: 14 amino acids. From germline, CDR1 is MDHEN and CDR2 SYDVKM.